This T cell receptor beta chain emerged from a study of early T cells in non-severe SARS-CoV-2 infection. V lost 4 bases to trimming and J lost 7 bases; unmatched junction nucleotides: 10. The CDR3 length is 16 residues. CDR1 ENHRY and CDR2 SYGVKD come from the germline V gene. Unique molecular identifiers tagged individual cDNA molecules. TCRdb recomputed calls from the 5' RACE reads with MiXCR, one row per CDR3 protein. Counted here are 85,000 to 120,000 distinct CDR3 sequences, roughly 14% occurring once; the ten biggest clones make up approximately 6%. The table lists this clonotype with a few counts. No antigen is known for it. General observations from the study: VDJdb-based annotation leaned toward anti-spike CD8 responses and missed private and CD4 specificities.

The TCR originated in an adult who was a healthcare worker with PCR-confirmed SARS-CoV-2 infection or an uninfected control (not recorded which). Material for sequencing was whole blood. The rearrangement joins TRBV10-3 to TRBJ2-1; 10 bases are a match to TRBD2. CDR3 in DNA: TGTGCCATCAGTGTTCAGGCTAGCGGGAGTTTTAATGAGCAGTTCTTC. It is translated as CAISVQASGSFNEQFF.